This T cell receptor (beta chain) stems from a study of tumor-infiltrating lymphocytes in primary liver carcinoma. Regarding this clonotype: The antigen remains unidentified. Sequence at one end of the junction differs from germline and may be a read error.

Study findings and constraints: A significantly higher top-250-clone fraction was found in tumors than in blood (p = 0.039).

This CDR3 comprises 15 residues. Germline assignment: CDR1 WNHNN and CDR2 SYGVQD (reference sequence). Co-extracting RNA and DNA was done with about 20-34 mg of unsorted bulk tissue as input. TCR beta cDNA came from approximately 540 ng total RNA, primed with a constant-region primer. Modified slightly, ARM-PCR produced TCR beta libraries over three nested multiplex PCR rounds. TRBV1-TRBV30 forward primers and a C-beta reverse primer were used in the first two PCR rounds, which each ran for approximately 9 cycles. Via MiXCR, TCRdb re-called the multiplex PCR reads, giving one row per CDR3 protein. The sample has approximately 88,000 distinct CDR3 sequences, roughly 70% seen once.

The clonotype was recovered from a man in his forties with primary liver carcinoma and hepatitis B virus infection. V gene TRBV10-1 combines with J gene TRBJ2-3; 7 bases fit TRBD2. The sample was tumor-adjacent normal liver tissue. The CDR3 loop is CTSSESVAGDETQYF. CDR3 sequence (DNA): TGCACCAGCAGTGAGTCCGTCGCGGGAGACGAGACGCAGTATTTT.